The clone carrying this TCR beta chain was detected a few times. Trimming stripped 2 bases from V and 6 bases from J, with 8 bases between. Germline values: CDR1 SEHNR, CDR2 FQNEAQ (reference sequence). There are 12 residues in the CDR3. The record originates from a study of metastatic and nonmetastatic thyroid tumors. TCRdb re-analyzed the PCR reads using MiXCR. The data show around 26,000 clones, with approximately 3.7% seen just once and 3% to 3.5% held by the top ten. All patients were untreated before thyroid surgery. The chain couples TRBV7-9 to TRBJ2-7, with D perhaps TRBD2 (5 bases). The receptor was isolated from a male donor with papillary thyroid cancer or a benign thyroid nodule (not recorded which). Some clones in this sample may be carry-over from other donors' samples. The sequenced sample was blood. The CDR3, as DNA: TGTGCCAGCAGCTTACCAGCGGCCGAGCAGTACTTC. Protein product: CASSLPAAEQYF.